This entry lists 7 T cell receptor beta chains sequenced from one sample in a study of T cell responses to AZD1222 COVID-19 vaccine. Sequencing was performed with immunoSEQ multiplex PCR; in TCRdb, only in-frame clones are kept and a portion is missing. The table records about 120,000 clones, approximately 90% of them present only once. The sequences come from peripheral blood, collected on day 0 of AZD1222 vaccination. Receptors were obtained from an adult in good health.

J is TRBJ2-7 and V is TRBV6-6; tentatively, D is TRBD1 or TRBD2 (5 bases each). The V end was cut by 4 bases, the J end by 7 bases, with 14 bases between. The CDR3 spans 13 residues. The V gene's germline CDR1 is MNHNY and CDR2 SVGAGI (reference sequence). CDR3 DNA sequence: TGTGCCAGCAGTTGGGACGAGCTTCGTGAGCAGTACTTC. Protein sequence: CASSWDELREQYF.

This clone was counted a single time. This chain uses TRBV6-2 or TRBV6-3 with TRBJ2-5; TRBD1 matches 7 bases. Trimming cost V 6 bases and J 5 bases; bases outside gene matches: 9. The CDR3 is 14 amino acids. The germline V gene has CDR1 MNHEY and CDR2 SVGEGT. The DNA for the CDR3 is TGTGCCAGCAGCTCATACAGGGGCGCTGAGACCCAGTACTTC. Translated: CASSSYRGAETQYF.

This clone turned up a few times. V and J are TRBV5-1 and TRBJ2-7; possibly TRBD2 for D (7 bases). The CDR3 loop spans 14 amino acids. V lost 4 bases and J lost 1, with 12 bases in between. Looked up from germline, CDR1 is SGHRS and CDR2 is YFSETQ. CDR3 nucleotides: TGCGCCAGCAGCACTGGGGGGGCATCCTACGAGCAGTACTTC. Translating it yields CASSTGGASYEQYF.

The V call is TRBV28, the J call TRBJ1-1, with D unclear. CDR3 length equals 14 residues. Trimming cost V 3 bases and J 3 bases, with 11 bases left between them. Germline values: CDR1 MDHEN, CDR2 SYDVKM. As DNA, the CDR3 is TGTGCCAGCAGTTTGAATGGGCCCTACACTGAAGCTTTCTTT. It is translated as CASSLNGPYTEAFF. Together with reference TRBV28 and TRBJ1-1, the CDR3 gives the full variable domain: DVKVTQSSRYLVKRTGEKVFLECVQDMDHENMFWYRQDPGLGLRLIYFSYDVKMKEKGDIPEGYSVSREKKERFSLILESASTNQTSMYLCASSLNGPYTEAFFGQGTRLTVV.

The chain couples TRBV4-1 to TRBJ1-1, with D perhaps matching TRBD1 (5 bases). Between the trimmed V and J ends, which lost 1 base and 3 bases, there was a span of 24 bases. This CDR3 has 19 amino acids. Germline V CDR1 and CDR2: MGHRA, YSYEKL. DNA of the CDR3: TGCGCCAGCAGCCAAGGGACAAACTACCCGGATCCGGCGGACACTGAAGCTTTCTTT. This sequence encodes CASSQGTNYPDPADTEAFF.

V and J are TRBV5-1 and TRBJ2-5; D unclear. Germline V CDR1 and CDR2: SGHRS, YFSETQ. Trimming left V 8 bases short and J 1 base short, with 12 bases between. This CDR3 is 13 amino acids long. CDR3 in DNA: TGCGCCAGTCGCCTCTGGGCCCAAGAGACCCAGTACTTC. Its protein is CASRLWAQETQYF.

This sequence joins TRBV19 and TRBJ1-1, with D maybe TRBD1 (5 bases). There are 12 residues in the CDR3. CDR1 is LNHDA and CDR2 is SQIVND in the germline V gene (reference sequence). V lost 9 bases and J 6 bases, leaving 14 bases between the germline ends. This CDR3 is CASKGFISEAFF. CDR3 bases: TGTGCCAGCAAGGGGTTTATATCTGAAGCTTTCTTT.